A single sample gave rise to the 30 T cell receptor beta chains below, sequenced in a study of shared clonotypes between healthy human individuals. Positively selected for CCR7, the CD45RO-negative cells used as naive CD8 cells excluded terminally differentiated effector memory CD45RA+ cells. Method: immunoSEQ multiplex PCR; TCRdb's copy keeps in-frame clones and lacks some. The data hold millions of clones, with more than 85% observed a single time. The source material was naive CD8+ T cells from PBMCs. These receptors all come from a man in his late teens or twenties in good health. Some clones in this sample may be carry-over from other donors' samples.

As concerns this clone: The same CDR3 arises from other DNA sequences in this sample as well. This chain joins TRBV7-3 and TRBJ2-7; TRBD2 aligns across 10 bases. Germline V lookup: CDR1 SGHTA, CDR2 FQGTGA. The CDR3 consists of 15 residues. V gave up 2 bases and J gave up 4 bases; unmatched junction bases: 5. DNA of the CDR3: TGTGCCAGCAGCTTAGGGCTAGCGGGAGTGTACGAGCAGTACTTC. Translation gives CASSLGLAGVYEQYF.

The V and J genes are TRBV27 and TRBJ2-5; possibly TRBD2 for D (6 bases). Trimming cost V 1 base and J 5 bases, with 14 bases left between them. The CDR3 length is 15 residues. The germline V gene has CDR1 MNHEY and CDR2 SMNVEV (reference sequence). CDR3 sequence reads: CASSLFPSRGETQYF. The CDR3 nucleotides are TGTGCCAGCAGTTTATTCCCTAGCCGGGGGGAGACCCAGTACTTC.

This clone was recorded only once. This chain uses TRBV9 with TRBJ1-3; TRBD1 might be the D (6 bases). Germline values: CDR1 SGDLS, CDR2 YYNGEE. This CDR3 has 18 residues. The ends were cut back, 4 bases at V and 2 bases at J, with 22 bases in the middle. CDR3 loop: CASSNPEGGRVAGNTIYF. The CDR3 coding sequence is TGTGCCAGCAGCAACCCCGAGGGGGGCAGGGTGGCTGGAAACACCATATATTTT. The full variable domain, in which reference TRBV9 and TRBJ1-3 provide the parts outside the CDR3, is DSGVTQTPKHLITATGQRVTLRCSPRSGDLSVYWYQQSLDQGLQFLIQYYNGEERAKGNILERFSAQQFPDLHSELNLSSLELGDSALYFCASSNPEGGRVAGNTIYFGEGSWLTVV.

V gene TRBV4-1 combines with J gene TRBJ2-5, with a tentative D call TRBD2 (6 bases). The length of the CDR3 is 15 residues. The V gene lost 0 bases and the J gene lost 5 bases, with 13 bases spanning the gap. The germline CDR1 and CDR2 sequences are MGHRA and YSYEKL. As DNA, the CDR3 is TGCGCCAGCAGCCAAGATCCGTGGAGGGCGGAGACCCAGTACTTC. Translating gives CASSQDPWRAETQYF.

This chain links TRBV11-2 with TRBJ2-2, with TRBD2 matching 8 bases. This CDR3 is built from 16 residues. After removal of 0 bases from V and 6 bases from J, the junction contained 6 bases not matched to a gene. Germline values: CDR1 SGHAT, CDR2 FQNNGV. The CDR3 is CASSLEAAGVSGELFF. The DNA of the CDR3 is TGTGCCAGCAGCTTAGAGGCAGCGGGAGTTTCCGGGGAGCTGTTTTTT. Supplemented by reference TRBV11-2 and TRBJ2-2, the full variable domain reads EAGVAQSPRYKIIEKRQSVAFWCNPISGHATLYWYQQILGQGPKLLIQFQNNGVVDDSQLPKDRFSAERLKGVDSTLKIQPAKLEDSAVYLCASSLEAAGVSGELFFGEGSRLTVL.

This chain connects TRBV15 to TRBJ2-1; D is uncertain. V was shortened by 1 base and J by 10 bases, with 11 bases between the two germline ends. This CDR3 region has 13 residues. Germline V gives CDR1 LNHNV, CDR2 YYDKDF (reference sequence). This CDR3 reads CATSRVSRLEQFF. CDR3 bases: TGTGCCACCAGCAGAGTGTCTAGGCTCGAGCAGTTCTTC. Variable domain in full (rest from reference TRBV15 and TRBJ2-1): DAMVIQNPRYQVTQFGKPVTLSCSQTLNHNVMYWYQQKSSQAPKLLFHYYDKDFNNEADTPDNFQSRRPNTSFCFLDIRSPGLGDTAMYLCATSRVSRLEQFFGPGTRLTVL.

This clone was observed a single time. J is TRBJ2-7 and V is TRBV9; D possibly corresponds to TRBD1 (6 bases). The germline V gene has CDR1 SGDLS and CDR2 YYNGEE. This CDR3 is 15 amino acids long. Between the trimmed V and J ends, which lost 4 bases and 3 bases, there was a span of 17 bases. The CDR3 sequence: CASSPTRTEFYEQYF. CDR3 nucleotide sequence: TGTGCCAGCAGCCCCACCCGGACAGAATTCTACGAGCAGTACTTC.

This clone was detected a few times. This same CDR3 is encoded by further DNA sequences in the sample. The rearrangement uses TRBV7-9 and TRBJ2-3; D gene uncertain. The CDR3 loop spans 13 amino acids. Trimming stripped 0 bases from V and 2 bases from J, with 3 bases between. Looked up from germline, CDR1 is SEHNR and CDR2 is FQNEAQ (reference sequence). CDR3 loop: CASSLALTDTQYF. The CDR3 region has the DNA TGTGCCAGCAGCTTAGCGCTCACAGATACGCAGTATTTT.

The chain links TRBV9 to TRBJ1-2; 11 bases map to TRBD1. Germline V gene data show CDR1 as SGDLS and CDR2 as YYNGEE. The V gene end was trimmed by 4 bases and the J gene end by 2 bases; junction bases not matched to a gene: 13. The CDR3 has 18 residues. CDR3 coding DNA: TGTGCCAGCAGCCGGGGGACAGGGGGTGAACTCAGAAACTATGGCTACACCTTC. Residues: CASSRGTGGELRNYGYTF.

The rearrangement links TRBV13 to TRBJ2-1, with D perhaps matching TRBD2 (5 bases). The CDR3 sequence is 15 residues long. Germline V gene lookup returns CDR1 PRHDT and CDR2 FYEKMQ (reference sequence). V was trimmed by 5 bases and J by 2 bases, leaving 13 bases between them. The CDR3 loop is CASSLRGSAYNEQFF. Written as DNA, the CDR3 is TGTGCCAGCAGCCTCCGGGGAAGCGCCTACAATGAGCAGTTCTTC.

This rearrangement joins TRBV10-3 to TRBJ1-2; a weak D match, TRBD1 (6 bases). Germline loops: CDR1 ENHRY, CDR2 SYGVKD. CDR3 length: 18 amino acids. Deletions cut 2 bases from V and 5 bases from J, with 24 bases between. The CDR3 DNA follows: TGTGCCATCAGTGAGCTCCAACAGGGAGATCCCCCTCGGTATGGCTACACCTTC. This codes for CAISELQQGDPPRYGYTF.

The CDR3 coding sequence is TGTGCCAGCAGCCCAAAGACAGGCTCAGAGACCCAGTACTTC. It codes for CASSPKTGSETQYF. The chain joins TRBV11-2 to TRBJ2-5; D possibly corresponds to TRBD1 (6 bases). There are 14 residues in the CDR3. Germline assignment: CDR1 SGHAT and CDR2 FQNNGV. The V and J ends lost 5 bases and 4 bases respectively, with 14 bases between them. Based on the CDR3 plus reference TRBV11-2 and TRBJ2-5, the full variable domain is EAGVAQSPRYKIIEKRQSVAFWCNPISGHATLYWYQQILGQGPKLLIQFQNNGVVDDSQLPKDRFSAERLKGVDSTLKIQPAKLEDSAVYLCASSPKTGSETQYFGPGTRLLVL.

A remark on this clone: This sample includes further DNA sequences coding for the same CDR3. The chain is built from TRBV19 and TRBJ2-7; D gene ambiguous. V lost 3 bases to trimming and J lost 2 bases, with 8 bases between them. The CDR3 length is 13 residues. Germline V gene lookup returns CDR1 LNHDA and CDR2 SQIVND (reference sequence). This CDR3 reads CASSITETYEQYF. In nucleotides, the CDR3 is TGTGCCAGTAGTATTACGGAGACCTACGAGCAGTACTTC.

This sequence joins TRBV6-1 and TRBJ1-2, with 7 nucleotides matching TRBD1. Germline V lookup: CDR1 MNHNS, CDR2 SASEGT. The CDR3 runs 16 residues. Trimming cost V 2 bases and J 4 bases; bases outside gene matches: 10. This CDR3 is CASSERYRTGLYGYTF. CDR3 nucleotides: TGTGCCAGCAGTGAACGTTACAGGACAGGCCTCTATGGCTACACCTTC.

This clone was found once. At the DNA level, this CDR3 is encoded by other sequences in the same sample as well. The chain is built from TRBV7-2 and TRBJ2-1; 12 nucleotides line up with TRBD2. The V segment lost 6 bases and the J segment 1 base; nucleotides outside the gene matches: 1. Looked up from germline, CDR1 is SGHTA and CDR2 is FQGNSA. The CDR3 length is 15 residues. In DNA, the CDR3 is TGTGCCAGCAGGACTAGCGGGAGTTCCTACAATGAGCAGTTCTTC. Protein: CASRTSGSSYNEQFF.

The gene calls are TRBV30 and TRBJ2-7; TRBD1 aligns across 9 bases. Germline V gives CDR1 GTSNPN, CDR2 SVGIG (reference sequence). The junction had 9 bases not matched to a gene; V was cut back by 3 bases and J by 6 bases. The CDR3 is 14 residues long. The CDR3 is CAWSPTGGWGEQYF. CDR3 nucleotide sequence: TGTGCCTGGAGCCCGACAGGGGGATGGGGCGAGCAGTACTTC.

V and J are TRBV9 and TRBJ1-1; D may be TRBD1 (6 bases). Between the trimmed V and J ends, which lost 3 bases and 4 bases, there was a span of 19 bases. Per germline, CDR1 SGDLS and CDR2 YYNGEE. The CDR3 runs to 16 residues. CDR3 sequence (DNA): TGTGCCAGCAGCGACAACTCTCTAGAAGGGGGCACTGAAGCTTTCTTT. Residues: CASSDNSLEGGTEAFF.

The V and J genes are TRBV7-8 and TRBJ2-3; D gene ambiguous. The CDR3 is 11 amino acids. The ends were cut back, 3 bases at V and 5 bases at J, with 3 bases in the middle. Looked up from germline, CDR1 is SGHVS and CDR2 is FQNEAQ. The DNA of the CDR3 is TGTGCCAGCAGCTTCGGAGATACGCAGTATTTT. Translation: CASSFGDTQYF.

The V call is TRBV10-3, the J call TRBJ2-7; D unclear. The V and J ends lost 3 bases and 1 base respectively, with 10 bases between them. The CDR3 contains 14 residues. The germline gives CDR1 ENHRY, CDR2 SYGVKD. CDR3 region: CAISDSASSYEQYF. As DNA, the CDR3 is TGTGCCATCAGTGACTCGGCGTCTTCCTACGAGCAGTACTTC.

This chain links TRBV6-6 with TRBJ2-5, with D maybe TRBD1 (6 bases). Trimming stripped 6 bases from V and 5 bases from J, with 16 bases between. The CDR3 is 14 residues long. Germline CDR1 reads MNHNY; CDR2 reads SVGAGI (reference sequence). The chain's CDR3 is CASSSTGYGETQYF. CDR3 bases: TGTGCCAGCAGCAGTACAGGGTATGGGGAGACCCAGTACTTC.

This rearrangement joins TRBV7-9 to TRBJ2-7, with D perhaps TRBD1 (6 bases). The germline V and J ends were trimmed by 2 bases and 1 base, with 15 bases remaining between them. CDR3 length: 16 amino acids. CDR1 and CDR2 from the germline V gene are SEHNR and FQNEAQ (reference sequence). DNA for the CDR3: TGTGCCAGCAGCTTATTTGGGGCAGGGGCTTCCTACGAGCAGTACTTC. This translates into CASSLFGAGASYEQYF.

This chain links TRBV28 with TRBJ2-1; TRBD1 matches at 9 bases. Per the germline V gene, CDR1 is MDHEN and CDR2 is SYDVKM. The CDR3 length is 14 residues. The ends lost 7 bases at V and 8 bases at J; junction bases unmatched: 9. The CDR3, as DNA: TGTGCCAGCATGGAGGACAGGGGTGAGCATGAGCAGTTCTTC. Its translation is CASMEDRGEHEQFF.

This chain links TRBV5-1 with TRBJ1-2; D is perhaps TRBD1 (6 bases). Germline CDR1 reads SGHRS; CDR2 reads YFSETQ. The CDR3 contains 17 residues. Trimming removed 0 bases from V and 3 bases from J, with 18 bases in between. The CDR3 nucleotides read TGCGCCAGCAGCTTGGACGCCAGGGGCCGACCCGACTATGGCTACACCTTC. Protein product: CASSLDARGRPDYGYTF.

CDR3 in amino acids: CASSSRLAGVVYNEQFF. The CDR3 nucleotides read TGTGCCAGTAGCTCCCGGCTAGCGGGAGTAGTTTACAATGAGCAGTTCTTC. The chain uses TRBV19 and TRBJ2-1, with 10 nucleotides matching TRBD2. After removal of 6 bases from V and 4 bases from J, the junction contained 12 bases not matched to a gene. This CDR3 has 17 residues. Germline assignment: CDR1 LNHDA and CDR2 SQIVND (reference sequence).

The V call is TRBV5-3, the J call TRBJ1-1; 9 bases are shared with TRBD1. TRBV5-3 is known as an ORF, though its function is uncertain. This CDR3 spans 15 amino acids. V was pared by 3 bases and J by 1 base, with 4 bases of the junction left unmatched. This chain's CDR3 is CARSWDRAKNTEAFF. The CDR3 coding sequence is TGTGCCAGAAGCTGGGACAGGGCGAAGAACACTGAAGCTTTCTTT.

The chain couples TRBV11-2 to TRBJ2-7; maybe TRBD1 (6 bases). V was trimmed by 5 bases and J by 0 bases, leaving 11 bases between them. The V gene's germline CDR1 is SGHAT and CDR2 FQNNGV. This CDR3 is 14 amino acids long. CDR3 sequence: CASSRGGSSYEQYF. The CDR3 nucleotides are TGTGCCAGCAGCCGAGGGGGAAGCTCCTACGAGCAGTACTTC.

This clone turned up a few times. The chain links TRBV7-9 to TRBJ1-1; D is unresolved. V lost 3 bases and J 11 bases, leaving 19 bases between the germline ends. Germline V gene lookup returns CDR1 SEHNR and CDR2 FQNEAQ (reference sequence). The CDR3 spans 14 residues. The CDR3 region has the DNA TGTGCCAGCAGCTTTTCTTCCCGCGGCGCGGACGCTTTCTTT. Its translation is CASSFSSRGADAFF.

A few counts support this clone. This rearrangement joins TRBV11-3 to TRBJ1-1; the match to TRBD1 covers 7 bases. The junction had 7 bases not matched to a gene; V was cut back by 5 bases and J by 7 bases. This CDR3 has 13 amino acids. Germline CDR1 and CDR2: SGHNT and YENEEA. The chain's CDR3 is CASSPAGQDEAFF. CDR3 DNA: TGTGCCAGCAGCCCAGCAGGACAGGATGAAGCTTTCTTT.

The chain combines TRBV27 with TRBJ2-3; tentative D call: TRBD1 (5 bases). CDR1 MNHEY and CDR2 SMNVEV come from the germline V gene (reference sequence). This CDR3 is built from 12 residues. V dropped 8 bases and J dropped 6 bases, with 12 bases sitting between them. The CDR3 DNA reads as TGTGCCAGCTCAGGGTTCTGGGATACGCAGTATTTT. This gives the protein CASSGFWDTQYF.

CDR3: CASSFASGTQYF. In DNA, the CDR3 is TGTGCCAGCAGTTTCGCGAGCGGAACCCAGTACTTC. The chain uses TRBV27 and TRBJ2-5; tentatively, D is TRBD2 (5 bases). The CDR3 spans 12 residues. The V end lost 3 bases, the J end lost 8 bases, and 10 bases lay between the germline ends. CDR1 is MNHEY and CDR2 is SMNVEV in the germline V gene (reference sequence).